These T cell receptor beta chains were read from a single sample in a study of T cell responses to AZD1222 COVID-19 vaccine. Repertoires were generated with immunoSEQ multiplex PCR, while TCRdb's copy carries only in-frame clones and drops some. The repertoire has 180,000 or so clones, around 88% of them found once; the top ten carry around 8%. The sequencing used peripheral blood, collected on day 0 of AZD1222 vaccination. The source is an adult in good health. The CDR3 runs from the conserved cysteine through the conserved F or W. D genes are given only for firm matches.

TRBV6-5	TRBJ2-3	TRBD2	CASRWTSLTDTQYF
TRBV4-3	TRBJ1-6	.	CASSQMNSPLHF
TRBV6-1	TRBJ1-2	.	CASSEGHRVYGYTF
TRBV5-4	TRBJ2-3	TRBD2	CASSVAGRPDTQYF
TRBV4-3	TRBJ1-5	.	CASSQDGGDQPQHF
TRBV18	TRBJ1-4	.	CASSPTALGSTLPTNEKLFF
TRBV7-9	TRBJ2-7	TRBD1	CASSSGTGAYEQYF
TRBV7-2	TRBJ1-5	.	CASSLDTQPQHF
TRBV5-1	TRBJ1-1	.	CASSLRRVEGWDTEAFF
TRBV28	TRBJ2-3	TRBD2	CASSWDGFGPRLEAGGRVDTQYF
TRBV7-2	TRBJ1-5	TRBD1	CASSLVGTGNQPQHF
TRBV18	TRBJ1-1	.	CASSPKGGNTEAFF
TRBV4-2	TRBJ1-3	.	CASSQGVPGNTIYF
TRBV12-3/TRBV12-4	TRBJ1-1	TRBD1	CASRGQMNTEAFF
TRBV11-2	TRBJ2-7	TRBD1	CASSRDRAYEQYF
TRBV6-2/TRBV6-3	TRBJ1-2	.	CASSYEPARYTF
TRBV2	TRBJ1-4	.	CASSRTRHVDLNEKLFF
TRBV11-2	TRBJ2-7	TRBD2	CASSLGAGAYEQYF
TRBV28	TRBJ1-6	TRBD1	CASRTGQGAKNSPLHF
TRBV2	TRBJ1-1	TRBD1	CASSNPEDRGMNTEAFF
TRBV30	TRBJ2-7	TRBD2	CAWREGSSYEQYF
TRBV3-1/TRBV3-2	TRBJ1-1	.	CASSQGGLKSEAFF
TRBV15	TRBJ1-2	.	CATRIQGRESGYTF
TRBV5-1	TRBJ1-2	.	CASSLEAEYNYGYTF
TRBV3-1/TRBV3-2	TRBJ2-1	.	CASSQFRGGSYNEQFF
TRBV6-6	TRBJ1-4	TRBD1	CAAGGTGSEKLFF
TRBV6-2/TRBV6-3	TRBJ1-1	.	CASSYTDVTEAFF
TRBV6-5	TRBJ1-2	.	CAIKQGSDLYGYTF
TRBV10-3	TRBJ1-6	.	CAISEFEAGSSPLHF
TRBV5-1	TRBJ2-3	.	CASSYTGLSPTDTQYF
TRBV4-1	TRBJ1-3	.	CASSPQVRGGDTIYF
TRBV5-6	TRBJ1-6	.	CASGQGNAYNSPLHF
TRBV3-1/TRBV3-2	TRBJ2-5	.	CASSPPGETQYF
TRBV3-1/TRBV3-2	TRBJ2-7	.	CASSQDPYEQYF
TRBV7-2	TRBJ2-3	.	CASSLVSGTSTDTQYF
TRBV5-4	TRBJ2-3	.	CASSRQDTQYF
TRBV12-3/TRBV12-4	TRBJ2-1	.	CASSQPQRSEQFF
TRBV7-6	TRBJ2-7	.	CASSASYEQYF